The present T cell receptor (beta chain) was sequenced within a study of cytomegalovirus exposure and HLA in healthy donors (dated 2017 in TCRdb). Notes on the research overall: In an earlier analysis of 587 of the donors, 276 Gb of sequence data and 90 million to 130 million unique TCR beta sequences from about 179 million T cells were reported. Approximately 300 gigabases of sequencing data and 75 million to 85 million unique TCR sequences made up an early release that covered around 640 HLA-typed donors. The genetic ancestry cluster associated with self-reported Caucasian donors included 81% of the 398 genotyped donors. The aim of the study was to test whether cataloging public T cell receptors could identify signatures of past pathogen exposure. The study used immunosequencing to profile the T cell repertoires of 600 to 850 subjects and linked those repertoires to cytomegalovirus serostatus. Besides the first cohort of 500 to 700 subjects, a separate validation cohort made up of 120 different subjects was used. The study combined high-throughput TCR immunosequencing, statistical association of individual TCRs with disease status, and machine learning to predict cytomegalovirus infection status. In a later analysis, previously published TCR beta repertoires from hundreds of donors were re-analyzed and high-resolution HLA genotyping was added so that TCR occurrence patterns could be studied. Rather than using new phenotypic data, the later analysis identified candidate immune exposures from TCR beta sequences and from how often those sequences occurred across donors. An earlier analysis of around 640 of the donors used high-throughput TCR beta sequencing to judge whether each TCR beta V gene segment behaved as functional or pseudogenic. Donor age, sex, ethnicity and CMV serostatus were compiled together with the repertoire data. A later genetic analysis took genome-wide SNP genotypes for about 55% of the roughly 700 donors and used that subset as a discovery cohort. Every discovery cohort repertoire had been produced on one sequencing platform. HLA typing included class I and class II loci at four-digit resolution. Typing coverage differed by locus: A, B, C, DRB1 and DQB1 were typed in roughly 620-630 donors, DQA1 in 500 to 550, DPA1 in 606, and DPB1 in just under 480. Because of strong linkage in the cohort, a few DR-DQ haplotypes were treated as single units for association and clustering. On average, over 200,000 unique TCR beta nucleotide sequences were sequenced per donor among 398 genotyped donors of the cohort, with around 19% of those sequences being non-productive. The study at large found these results: An association between a missense DCLRE1C variant and V-gene and J-gene trimming of TCR beta chains was found in a later genetic analysis and replicated in an independent cohort. Linkage disequilibrium might explain the correlated functional status among segregating V segments, but an unknown experimental factor could not be excluded. A later analysis found that TCR association rates varied across HLA loci, with DRB1 alleles showing the most associated TCRs and HLA-C alleles the fewest. According to a later analysis, most CMV-associated TCR beta chains appeared to be HLA-restricted, and the HLA associations seemed to be driven largely by CMV exposure. Roughly uniform sequencing depth across donors was assumed in presence/absence analyses, although this assumption may not hold. In a later analysis, several top co-occurrence clusters were reported to appear linked to parvovirus B19, influenza, CMV and Epstein-Barr virus. A further reported finding was that TCR beta sequences accurately predicted the HLA-A and HLA-B alleles for most subjects in the first cohort. Seventeen rarely observed V segments, including chromosome 9 orphons, were excluded from the earlier analysis of 550 to 700 of the donors because counts were too low. The classifier was reported to diagnose cytomegalovirus status with high specificity and sensitivity in both the original cohort and the validation cohort. In vitro tests confirmed that a few of the cytomegalovirus-associated TCR beta chains recognize cytomegalovirus antigens. In a later genetic analysis, fewer N-insertions in productive TCRs were reported among donors in an Asian-associated ancestry cluster than the roughly 700-donor mean. CMV serostatus was the only immune exposure information available for the cohort. The study listed around 160 TCR beta chains as associated with cytomegalovirus. In a later analysis, HLA-associated TCR beta chains were found to be more clonally expanded and to have lower generation probabilities than equally common non-associated chains. Across donors, most TCR sequences were observed very rarely, whereas some public TCRs were present in many individuals. A cluster of highly shared sequence variants was judged likely to represent a technical artifact of the sequencing pipeline. Specific HLA alleles were associated with 15,000 to 20,000 TCR beta sequences at a false discovery rate of 0.05 in a later analysis. Some IMGT-functional V segments, including TRBV6-2 and TRBV6-3, could not be told apart with the 87-base-pair reads, so those segments were excluded. The authors suggested that the approach could potentially be generalized to other disease states and immunological phenotypes. Because HLA typing was missing for some donors at each locus, association tests included only the typed subset. When HLA alleles, especially DR and DQ, strongly co-occurred, attributing TCR associations to individual alleles was difficult. This cohort had only TCR beta chains sequenced, and the lack of alpha or paired-chain data limited which features could be detected. In an earlier analysis of some 550 of the donors, most TCR beta V segments were observed in productive rearrangements about 90% or about 30% of the time, broadly matching IMGT annotations.

The library was prepared using the immunoSEQ multiplex PCR assay. For the multiplex PCR, a mixture combining 60 forward primers for TCR Vbeta segments and 13 reverse primers for TCR Jbeta segments was used. The CDR3 region of rearranged TCR beta genes was amplified from genomic DNA with a multiplex PCR assay. The amplified TCR beta libraries were sequenced on the Illumina HiSeq System as 87-base-pair reads. On the study's bioinformatics: Across the 700 or so repertoires, a later analysis counted 80 million or so unique TCR beta chains, about 10 million of which were shared by at least two donors. Raw reads were error-corrected and collapsed into unique sequences by a nearest-neighbor algorithm in which closely related sequences were merged to remove PCR and sequencing errors. To assign V, D and J gene segments, CDR3 sequences were aligned to IMGT reference sequences. For a sequence to be retained, a match of at least six nucleotides was required to both a V gene segment and a J gene segment. Rearrangements were called productive when the CDR3 lacked stop codons and stayed in frame with V and J; all others were non-productive. CDR3 was defined by IMGT convention, running from the second conserved V-encoded cysteine to the conserved J-encoded phenylalanine. In an earlier analysis of 500 to 650 of the donors, sequences lacking an unambiguous match to a single V gene segment were excluded. An earlier analysis of over 450 of the donors classified V segments as functional when productive rearrangements were above 56.7% and as segregating when the standard deviation between donors was above 5%. A statistical classification framework was built for diagnosing cytomegalovirus status from the catalog of TCR beta chain sequences. In a later analysis, TCR nucleotide sequences were compared against IMGT/GENE-DB human TR gene sequences so that V and J genes could be assigned. Using the TCRdist pipeline, a later analysis assigned CDR3 sequences along with most-parsimonious VDJ recombination scenarios. A later analysis defined each TCR beta chain by its CDR3 amino acid sequence plus V-gene family, and excluded reads lacking a unique V-gene family. As a way to deal with suspected cross-contamination and a sequencing artifact, a later analysis dropped 450 to 700 nucleotide sequences that were highly shared and had low generation probability. For each public chain, a later analysis derived a clonal expansion index from normalized ranks of inferred template counts within each repertoire. Generation probabilities in a later analysis came from a VDJ recombination model fitted to out-of-frame rearrangements, and those results were checked against IGoR. In a later analysis, hypergeometric tests were used to score TCR-TCR, TCR-HLA and TCR-CMV co-occurrence, with a repertoire-size bias correction applied to TCR pairs. False discovery rates were estimated in a later analysis by permuting HLA or CMV assignments 20 times. In a later analysis, co-occurring TCRs were grouped using DBSCAN, with TCRdist sequence similarity added in when clustering inside HLA-allele-positive subsets. Repertoires with fewer than 30,000 or more than 120,000 public chains, plus five repertoires with anomalous nucleotide sharing, were excluded from co-occurrence clustering. TCRdb took this table from immuneACCESS and kept in-frame rearrangements with V and J called. Such tables lack part of the clones; where checked against another copy, unresolved V genes explain under half of the gap, and the rest is unexplained. V, J and clone size are those of that table, while D and trimming were read from the DNA. The sample contains 180,000 or so clones, less than 90% of them found a single time. Together, the top ten hold around 1.4% of the sample.

The cohort consisted of 650 to 850 healthy bone marrow donors. At the time of sampling, all cohort members were nominally healthy, though unrecorded immune exposures were likely present. The donor tested CMV seropositive, placing the donor among the 250 to 300 seropositive members of the cohort. Every donor gave a peripheral blood sample, and the peripheral blood mononuclear cells from that sample were used for TCR beta sequencing. The Qiagen DNeasy Blood Extraction Kit was used to extract genomic DNA from the blood cell samples. Relative to germline, V is 0 bases shorter and J is 2 bases shorter, with 8 bases between their ends. From the cysteine up to the phenylalanine, the CDR3 has a length of 15 residues. Only CDR3 DNA is held: 45 bases, read in frame from base 1. The germline V gene sets CDR1 to SGHRS and CDR2 to YFSETQ. Details on this clone: Its antigen is unknown. Qualities for individual bases were not recorded, and no much larger clone is one base off.

This TCR derives from a girl between 5 and 17 years old in good health and CMV-seropositive. The chain couples TRBV5-1 to TRBJ1-4, and possibly TRBD1, on 5 matching bases. The sequenced material came from PBMCs. This receptor carries the CDR3 CASSLEGATNEKLFF. The bases are TGCGCCAGCAGCTTGGAAGGGGCCACTAATGAAAAACTGTTTTTT.